This TCR beta chain was recovered during a study of blood T cell repertoires in COVID-19. This CDR3 is 13 amino acids long. V lost 6 bases and J 7 bases, leaving 10 bases between the germline ends. CDR1 and CDR2 from the germline V gene are LNHDA and SQIVND (reference sequence). This table comes from immunoSEQ multiplex PCR, and its TCRdb copy is limited to in-frame clones, with some not included. Of 490,000 or so clones in the sample, 80% to 90% were seen once. V gene TRBV19 combines with J gene TRBJ1-6; possible D gene TRBD1, 5 bases. This TCR was sampled from a woman aged 60-70 years who had recovered from COVID-19. The specimen sequenced was PBMCs or T cells enriched from blood (not recorded which). The CDR3 sequence: CASRGGWNSPLHF. The DNA for the CDR3 is TGTGCCAGTAGGGGGGGGTGGAATTCACCCCTCCACTTT.